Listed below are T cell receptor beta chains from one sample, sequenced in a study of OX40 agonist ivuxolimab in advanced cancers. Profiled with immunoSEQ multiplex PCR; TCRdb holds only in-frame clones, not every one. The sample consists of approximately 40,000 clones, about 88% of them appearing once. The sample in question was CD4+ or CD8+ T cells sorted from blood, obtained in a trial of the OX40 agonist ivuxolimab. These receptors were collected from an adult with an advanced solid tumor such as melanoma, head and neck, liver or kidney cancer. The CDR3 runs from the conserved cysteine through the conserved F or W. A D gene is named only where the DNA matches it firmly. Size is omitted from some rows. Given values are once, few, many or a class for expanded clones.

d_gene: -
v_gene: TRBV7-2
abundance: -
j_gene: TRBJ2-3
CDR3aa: CASSLESRLDTQYF
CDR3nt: TGTGCCAGCAGCTTAGAGTCTAGACTAGATACGCAGTATTTT

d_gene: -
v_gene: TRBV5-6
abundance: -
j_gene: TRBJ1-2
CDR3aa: CASSWAPPGGTNYGYTF
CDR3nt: TGTGCCAGCAGCTGGGCTCCTCCGGGGGGCACAAACTATGGCTACACCTTC

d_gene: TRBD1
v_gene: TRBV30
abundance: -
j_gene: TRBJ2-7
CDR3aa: CAWSASGGAAYEQYF
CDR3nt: TGTGCCTGGAGCGCCTCAGGGGGCGCAGCCTACGAGCAGTACTTC

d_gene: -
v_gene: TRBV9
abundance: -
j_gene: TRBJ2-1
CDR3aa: CASSTQGGRDEQFF
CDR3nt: TGTGCCAGCAGCACGCAGGGGGGCAGAGATGAGCAGTTCTTC

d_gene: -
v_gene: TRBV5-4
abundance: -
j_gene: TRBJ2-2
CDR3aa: CASSLALGPSGNTGELFF
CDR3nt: TGTGCCAGCAGCTTGGCACTAGGGCCATCCGGAAACACCGGGGAGCTGTTTTTT

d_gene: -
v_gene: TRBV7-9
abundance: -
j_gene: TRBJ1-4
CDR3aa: CASSSGEGATNEKLFF
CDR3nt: TGTGCCAGCAGCTCGGGGGAAGGTGCAACTAATGAAAAACTGTTTTTT

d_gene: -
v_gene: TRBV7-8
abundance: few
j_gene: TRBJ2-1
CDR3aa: CASSSWDGPNEQFF
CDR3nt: TGTGCCAGCAGCTCGTGGGACGGGCCCAATGAGCAGTTCTTC

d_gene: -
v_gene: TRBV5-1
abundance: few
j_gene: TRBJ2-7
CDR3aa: CASSTGYEQYF
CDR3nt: TGCGCCAGCAGTACGGGGTACGAGCAGTACTTC

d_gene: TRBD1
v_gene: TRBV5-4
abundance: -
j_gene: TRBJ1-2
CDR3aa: CASSQDRGHSSGYTF
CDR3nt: TGTGCCAGCAGTCAAGACAGGGGGCATTCGTCTGGCTACACCTTC

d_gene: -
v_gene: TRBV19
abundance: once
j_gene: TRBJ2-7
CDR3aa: CASSTRVRNQFRSYEQYF
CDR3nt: TGTGCCAGTAGTACCCGAGTACGTAACCAATTTAGGTCCTACGAGCAGTACTTC

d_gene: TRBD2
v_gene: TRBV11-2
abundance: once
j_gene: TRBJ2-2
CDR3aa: CASSIELAGEYTGELFF
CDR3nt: TGTGCCAGCAGCATAGAACTAGCGGGGGAGTACACCGGGGAGCTGTTTTTT

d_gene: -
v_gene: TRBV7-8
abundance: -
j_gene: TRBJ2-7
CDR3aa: CASSLVEGLGTGEQYF
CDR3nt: TGTGCCAGCAGCTTAGTCGAAGGTTTAGGGACGGGGGAGCAGTACTTC

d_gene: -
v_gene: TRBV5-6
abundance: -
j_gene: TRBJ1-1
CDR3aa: CASSSLMNTEAFF
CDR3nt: TGTGCCAGCAGCTCACTAATGAACACTGAAGCTTTCTTT

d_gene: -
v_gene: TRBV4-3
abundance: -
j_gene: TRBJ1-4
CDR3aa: CASSQDGVDEKLFF
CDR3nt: TGCGCCAGCAGCCAAGACGGGGTGGACGAAAAACTGTTTTTT

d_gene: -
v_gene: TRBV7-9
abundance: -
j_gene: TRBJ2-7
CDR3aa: CASSSQGGRYEQYF
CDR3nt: TGTGCCAGCAGCAGTCAGGGGGGGCGATACGAGCAGTACTTC

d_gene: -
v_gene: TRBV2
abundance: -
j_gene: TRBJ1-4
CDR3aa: CASKMGEGEKLFF
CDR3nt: TGTGCCAGCAAAATGGGAGAGGGAGAAAAACTGTTTTTT

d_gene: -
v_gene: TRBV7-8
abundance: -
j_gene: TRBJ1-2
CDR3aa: CASSLGGYGYTF
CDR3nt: TGTGCCAGCAGCTTAGGGGGATATGGCTACACCTTC